Listed here are 17 T cell receptor beta chains from one sample, sequenced in a study of post-analysis software for immune sequencing data. The library was made from cDNA and included unique molecular identifiers. From the PCR reads, TCRdb called clonotypes with MiXCR, one entry per CDR3 protein. Among 150,000 to 200,000 distinct CDR3 sequences listed, 35% to 40% were seen once. This material consisted of blood, taken after autologous hematopoietic stem cell transplantation. Receptors originate from a girl aged 5 to 17 with multiple sclerosis.

This clonotype showed up just a few times. The chain is built from TRBV24-1 and TRBJ2-2; D possibly matches TRBD1 or TRBD2 (5 bases each). CDR1 KGHDR and CDR2 SFDVKD come from the germline V gene. The CDR3 is 17 residues long. Trimming left V 0 bases short and J 0 bases short, with 10 bases between. This chain's CDR3 is CATSDLGGPANTGELFF. CDR3 DNA: TGTGCCACCAGTGATTTGGGGGGACCGGCGAACACCGGGGAGCTGTTTTTT.

The sample holds one count of this clonotype. The chain has TRBV12-3 or TRBV12-4 and TRBJ2-6, with TRBD1 matching 8 bases. Trimming at V came to 5 bases and at J to 2 bases, leaving 8 bases not matched to a gene. This CDR3 has 17 residues. CDR3 in DNA: TGTGCCAGCAGTCCCAGGACAGGGAAAGCTGGGGCCAACGTCCTGACTTTC. Amino acids: CASSPRTGKAGANVLTF.

This chain links TRBV20-1 with TRBJ2-1, with D possibly matching TRBD1 (5 bases). The germline CDR1 and CDR2 sequences are DFQATT and SNEGSKA (reference sequence). V lost 3 bases and J 4 bases, leaving 13 bases between the germline ends. The CDR3 totals 14 residues. CDR3 loop: CSASGRQLYNEQFF. In nucleotides, the CDR3 is TGCAGTGCTAGCGGAAGACAGCTTTACAATGAGCAGTTCTTC.

This sequence joins TRBV18 and TRBJ1-1, with 9 nucleotides matching TRBD1. This CDR3 is built from 18 residues. Germline V lookup: CDR1 KGHSH, CDR2 LQKENI. The J segment lost 5 bases and the V segment lost 5 bases, leaving 18 bases of the junction unmatched. The CDR3 coding sequence is TGTGCCAGCTCATTCCTACGGAACAGGGGGCTAGTGGGTACTGAAGCTTTCTTT. It encodes CASSFLRNRGLVGTEAFF.

As regards this clonotype: A read error may be the cause here, since a much bigger clone is one base away. V gene TRBV10-2 combines with J gene TRBJ2-1; D is possibly TRBD1 or TRBD2 (5 bases each). The germline gives CDR1 WSHSY, CDR2 SAAADI. V dropped 5 bases and J dropped 10 bases, with 12 bases sitting between them. The CDR3 runs to 12 residues. CDR3 DNA sequence: TGCGCCAGCAGTTGGGACGGCTACGAGCAGTTCTTC. Amino acids: CASSWDGYEQFF.

V and J are TRBV4-1 and TRBJ2-3, with D tentatively TRBD1 or TRBD2 (5 bases each). V shed 1 base and J shed 1 base, with 9 bases lying between them. The CDR3 is made up of 15 amino acids. Germline CDR1 reads MGHRA; CDR2 reads YSYEKL. CDR3 loop: CASSQGGSGTDTQYF. CDR3 DNA sequence: TGCGCCAGCAGCCAAGGGGGGAGCGGCACAGATACGCAGTATTTT.

The chain carries TRBV28 and TRBJ2-4; no clear D gene. The J call could be wrong; TRBJ2-7 is a better fit for the DNA end. Germline V lookup: CDR1 MDHEN, CDR2 SYDVKM. The CDR3 extends over 14 amino acids. The CDR3 DNA is TGTGCCAGCAACTCGAGGTCCTCTGGCTACGAGCAGTACTTC. It specifies CASNSRSSGYEQYF.

Comments on this clonotype: The junction does not match germline at one end; this may be a read error. The chain carries TRBV20-1 and TRBJ2-7; 10 bases agree with TRBD2. The CDR3 loop spans 13 amino acids. The germline V gene encodes CDR1 DFQATT and CDR2 SNEGSKA (reference sequence). The DNA of the CDR3 is TGCAGTGCTAGAAGGAAGCGGGAGGGCCATGCAGACTTC. It codes for CSARRKREGHADF.

This clonotype was observed a few times. The CDR3 DNA reads TGCAGTGCTAGAGTCGGGCTAGCGGGAAGGTATGAGCAGTTCTTC. It codes for CSARVGLAGRYEQFF. The chain uses TRBV20-1 and TRBJ2-1; TRBD2 agrees at 9 bases. The CDR3 contains 15 residues. V trimming: 1 base; J trimming: 8 bases; junction bases outside the gene matches: 9. In germline, CDR1 is DFQATT, CDR2 SNEGSKA (reference sequence).

V gene TRBV20-1 combines with J gene TRBJ2-5; TRBD1 matches at 8 bases. V dropped 5 bases and J dropped 5; count of bases not matched to a gene: 7. The CDR3 sequence is 13 residues long. Per germline, CDR1 DFQATT and CDR2 SNEGSKA (reference sequence). This CDR3 reads CSASRTGRETQYF. The CDR3 DNA sequence: TGCAGTGCTTCCCGGACAGGGCGTGAGACCCAGTACTTC.

Only a few counts were recorded for this clonotype. The chain links TRBV18 to TRBJ1-1, with 8 bases identical to TRBD1. The CDR3 has 18 residues. Germline CDR1 reads KGHSH; CDR2 reads LQKENI. V was pared by 3 bases and J by 1 base, with 13 bases of the junction left unmatched. The CDR3, as DNA: TGTGCCAGCTCACCTCAAGCCAGGGGGCTAGGAGGGAACACTGAAGCTTTCTTT. It is translated as CASSPQARGLGGNTEAFF.

The V gene is TRBV5-1, the J gene TRBJ1-2; D is possibly TRBD1 (6 bases). Trimming removed 5 bases from V and 4 bases from J, with 24 bases in between. CDR1 and CDR2 from the germline V gene are SGHRS and YFSETQ. The CDR3 consists of 17 residues. CDR3 sequence reads: CASRLTDRLQNFYGYTF. CDR3 nucleotide sequence: TGCGCCAGCAGGTTAACCGACAGGCTCCAAAACTTCTATGGCTACACCTTC.

The chain carries TRBV7-6 and TRBJ2-5; either TRBD1 or TRBD2 may fit D (6 bases each). The J call may be faulty, since TRBJ2-7 better matches the DNA end. Germline-derived CDR1 and CDR2 are SGHVS and FNYEAQ. This CDR3 comprises 13 residues. The CDR3 nucleotides are TGTGCCAGCAGCTCCCCGGGGGCGCTCGAGCAGTACTTC. Translated, it gives CASSSPGALEQYF.

This chain uses TRBV6-5 with TRBJ1-1; D is ambiguous. Trimming left V 0 bases short and J 4 bases short, with 6 bases between. The CDR3 runs 13 residues. Germline V gene lookup returns CDR1 MNHEY and CDR2 SVGAGI. In DNA, the CDR3 is TGTGCCAGCAGTTACTCGGTGGGCACTGAAGCTTTCTTT. This encodes CASSYSVGTEAFF.

The chain is built from TRBV5-5 and TRBJ2-7; D remains unclear. The V end lost 4 bases, the J end lost 6 bases, and 11 bases lay between the germline ends. The CDR3 contains 12 residues. CDR1 SGHKS and CDR2 YYEKEE come from the germline V gene (reference sequence). As DNA, the CDR3 is TGTGCCAGCAGCCAAACAATGGGCGAGCAGTACTTC. Its translation: CASSQTMGEQYF.

This clonotype has at least ten counts. The CDR3 loop is CASSQKNTGELFF. The CDR3 coding sequence is TGTGCCAGCAGCCAAAAAAACACCGGGGAGCTGTTTTTT. The genes are TRBV12-3 or TRBV12-4 and TRBJ2-2; D call uncertain. V was trimmed by 6 bases and J by 2 bases, leaving 7 bases between them. The CDR3 extends over 13 amino acids.

This clonotype was seen a few times. The V and J genes are TRBV29-1 and TRBJ1-1; 10 bases are a match to TRBD1. The germline CDR1 and CDR2 sequences are SQVTM and ANQGSEA. This CDR3 is 13 amino acids long. Losses at the gene ends were 6 bases for V and 4 bases for J; bases not matched to a gene: 5. The CDR3 here is CSVEGQGITEAFF. In nucleotides, the CDR3 is TGCAGCGTAGAGGGACAGGGGATCACTGAAGCTTTCTTT.